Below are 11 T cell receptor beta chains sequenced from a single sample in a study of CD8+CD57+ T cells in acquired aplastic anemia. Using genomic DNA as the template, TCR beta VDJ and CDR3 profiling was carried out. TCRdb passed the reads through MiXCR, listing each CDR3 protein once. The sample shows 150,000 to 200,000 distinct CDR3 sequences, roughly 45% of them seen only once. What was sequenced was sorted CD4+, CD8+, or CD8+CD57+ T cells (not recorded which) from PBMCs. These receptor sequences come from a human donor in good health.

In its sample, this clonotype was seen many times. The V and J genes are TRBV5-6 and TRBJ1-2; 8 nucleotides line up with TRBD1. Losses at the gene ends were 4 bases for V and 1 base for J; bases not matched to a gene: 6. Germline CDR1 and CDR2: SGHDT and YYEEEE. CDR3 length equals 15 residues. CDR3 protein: CASSMGTGLNYGYTF. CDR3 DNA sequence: TGTGCCAGCAGCATGGGGACAGGCCTTAACTATGGCTACACCTTC.

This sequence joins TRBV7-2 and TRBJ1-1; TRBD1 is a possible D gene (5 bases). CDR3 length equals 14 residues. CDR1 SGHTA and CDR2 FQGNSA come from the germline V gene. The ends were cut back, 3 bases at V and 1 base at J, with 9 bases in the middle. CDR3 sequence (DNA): TGTGCCAGCAGCTTCCTCCAGGGGAACACTGAAGCTTTCTTT. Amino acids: CASSFLQGNTEAFF.

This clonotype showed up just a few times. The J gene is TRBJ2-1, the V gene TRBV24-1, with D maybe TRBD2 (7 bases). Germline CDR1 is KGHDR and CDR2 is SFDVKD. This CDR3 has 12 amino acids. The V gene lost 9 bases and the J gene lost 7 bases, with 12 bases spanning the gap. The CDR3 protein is CATRGAGNEQFF. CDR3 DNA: TGTGCCACCCGGGGGGCAGGGAATGAGCAGTTCTTC.

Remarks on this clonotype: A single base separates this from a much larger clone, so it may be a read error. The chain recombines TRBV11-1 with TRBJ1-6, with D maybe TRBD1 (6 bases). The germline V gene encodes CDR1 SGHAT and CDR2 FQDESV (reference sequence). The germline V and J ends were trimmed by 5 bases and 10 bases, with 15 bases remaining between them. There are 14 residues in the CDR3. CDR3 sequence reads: CASSVNGGPSPLHF. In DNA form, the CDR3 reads TGTGCCAGCAGCGTAAACGGGGGGCCCTCACCCCTCCACTTT.

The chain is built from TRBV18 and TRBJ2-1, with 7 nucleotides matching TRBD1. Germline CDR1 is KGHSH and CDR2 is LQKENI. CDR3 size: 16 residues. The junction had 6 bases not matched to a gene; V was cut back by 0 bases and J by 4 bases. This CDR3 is CASSPPGTEMYNEQFF. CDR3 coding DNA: TGTGCCAGCTCACCACCGGGGACAGAGATGTACAATGAGCAGTTCTTC.

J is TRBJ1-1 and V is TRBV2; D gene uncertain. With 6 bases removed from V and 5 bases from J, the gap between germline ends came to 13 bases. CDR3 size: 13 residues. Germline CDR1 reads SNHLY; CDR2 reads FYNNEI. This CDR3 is CASSSPAGTEAFF. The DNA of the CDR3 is TGTGCCAGCAGCTCCCCAGCCGGGACTGAAGCTTTCTTT. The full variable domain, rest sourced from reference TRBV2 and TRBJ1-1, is EPEVTQTPSHQVTQMGQEVILRCVPISNHLYFYWYRQILGQKVEFLVSFYNNEISEKSEIFDDQFSVERPDGSNFTLKIRSTKLEDSAMYFCASSSPAGTEAFFGQGTRLTVV.

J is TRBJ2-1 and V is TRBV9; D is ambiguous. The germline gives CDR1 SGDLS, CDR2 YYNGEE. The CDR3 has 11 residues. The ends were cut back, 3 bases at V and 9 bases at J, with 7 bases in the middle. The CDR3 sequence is CASSGVGEQFF. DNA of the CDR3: TGTGCCAGCAGCGGGGTAGGTGAGCAGTTCTTC.

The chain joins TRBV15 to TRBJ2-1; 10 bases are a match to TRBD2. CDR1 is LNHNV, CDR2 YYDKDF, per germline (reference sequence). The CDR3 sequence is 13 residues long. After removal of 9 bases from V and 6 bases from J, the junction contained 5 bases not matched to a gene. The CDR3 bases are TGTGCCACGAGGACTAGCGGATCCAATGAGCAGTTCTTC. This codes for CATRTSGSNEQFF.

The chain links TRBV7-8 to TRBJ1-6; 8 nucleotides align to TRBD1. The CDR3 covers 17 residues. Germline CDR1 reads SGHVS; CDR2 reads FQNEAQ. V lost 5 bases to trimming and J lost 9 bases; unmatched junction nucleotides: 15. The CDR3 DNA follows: TGTGCCAGCAGCCTCCTATTATCAGGACAGGGTATTTCACCCCTCCACTTT. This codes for CASSLLLSGQGISPLHF. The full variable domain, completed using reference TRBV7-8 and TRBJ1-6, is GAGVSQSPRYKVAKRGQDVALRCDPISGHVSLFWYQQALGQGPEFLTYFQNEAQLDKSGLPSDRFFAERPEGSVSTLKIQRTQQEDSAVYLCASSLLLSGQGISPLHFGNGTRLTVT.

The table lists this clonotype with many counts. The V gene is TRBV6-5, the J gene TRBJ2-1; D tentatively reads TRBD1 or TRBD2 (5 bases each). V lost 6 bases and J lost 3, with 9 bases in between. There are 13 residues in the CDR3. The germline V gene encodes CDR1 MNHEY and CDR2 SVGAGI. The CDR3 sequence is CASRPGGYNEQFF. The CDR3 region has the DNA TGTGCCAGCAGACCTGGGGGCTACAATGAGCAGTTCTTC.

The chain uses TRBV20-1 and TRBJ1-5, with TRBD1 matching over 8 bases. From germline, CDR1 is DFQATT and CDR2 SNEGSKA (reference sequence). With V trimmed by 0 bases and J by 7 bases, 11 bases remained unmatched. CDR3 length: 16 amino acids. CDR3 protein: CSARERGDRGLQPQHF. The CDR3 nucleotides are TGCAGTGCTAGAGAAAGAGGTGACAGGGGATTGCAGCCCCAGCATTTT.